This TCR beta chain appears in the sequencing data of a study of shared clonotypes between healthy human individuals. General study points: Naive CD4 clonotypes were shared across a handful of donors at roughly 4.6%.

CDR1 and CDR2 from the germline V gene are KGHSH and LQKENI. Trimming took 1 base from V and 1 from J, leaving 7 bases between them. CDR3 length: 14 residues. Worth noting for this clone: What it binds is unknown. The same CDR3 is also encoded by other DNA sequences in this sample.

Assay: immunoSEQ multiplex PCR; the TCRdb copy retains only in-frame clones and omits some. This sample has more than 2,000,000 clones, with approximately 94% found just once. The TCR was taken from a man aged 18 to 30 in good health. The gene calls are TRBV18 and TRBJ2-5; no clear D. Source material: naive CD4+ T cells sorted from blood. Subset denoted: CD45RA+ positively selected. The CDR3 is CASSPLAVQETQYF. CDR3 bases: TGTGCCAGCTCACCACTGGCGGTCCAAGAGACCCAGTACTTC.